This section outlines one T cell receptor (beta chain) sequence together with its context. In germline, CDR1 is SGHAT, CDR2 FQNNGV. The CDR3 contains 16 residues. V was pared by 0 bases and J by 0 bases, with 9 bases between. Template-switching 5'RACE yielded the TCR cDNA; a universal primer site and UMIs were added in the process. TCRdb re-analysed the 5' RACE reads in MiXCR, keeping a single row per CDR3 protein. The sample has 350,000 to 450,000 distinct CDR3 sequences, about 17% seen once. The sample originates from a study of T cells after yellow fever vaccination. Sequenced here: PBMCs, sampled before the yellow fever booster vaccination. The chain joins TRBV11-2 to TRBJ2-4; D may be TRBD1 or TRBD2 (5 bases each). This receptor was obtained from a man aged 18 to 30 who received the YFV17D yellow fever vaccine. The CDR3 region has the DNA TGTGCCAGCAGCTTAGATGGGGGTCTAGCCAAAAACATTCAGTACTTC. Translation: CASSLDGGLAKNIQYF. The entire variable domain, with the rest obtained from reference TRBV11-2 and TRBJ2-4, is as follows: EAGVAQSPRYKIIEKRQSVAFWCNPISGHATLYWYQQILGQGPKLLIQFQNNGVVDDSQLPKDRFSAERLKGVDSTLKIQPAKLEDSAVYLCASSLDGGLAKNIQYFGAGTRLSVL.